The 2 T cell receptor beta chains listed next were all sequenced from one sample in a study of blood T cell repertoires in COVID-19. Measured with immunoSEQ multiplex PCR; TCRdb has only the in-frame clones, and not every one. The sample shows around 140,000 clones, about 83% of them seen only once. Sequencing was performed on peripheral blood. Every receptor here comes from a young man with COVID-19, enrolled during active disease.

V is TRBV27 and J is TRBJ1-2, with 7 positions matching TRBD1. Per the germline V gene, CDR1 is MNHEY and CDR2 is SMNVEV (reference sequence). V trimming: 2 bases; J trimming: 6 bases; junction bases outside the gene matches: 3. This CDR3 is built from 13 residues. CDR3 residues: CASSLTGQDGYTF. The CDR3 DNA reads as TGTGCCAGCAGTTTAACTGGACAGGATGGCTACACCTTC.

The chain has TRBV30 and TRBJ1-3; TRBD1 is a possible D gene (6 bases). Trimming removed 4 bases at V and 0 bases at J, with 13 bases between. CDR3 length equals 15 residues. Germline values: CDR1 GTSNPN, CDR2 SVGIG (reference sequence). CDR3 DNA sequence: TGTGCCTGGACCCTGGGACACCTCTCTGGAAACACCATATATTTT. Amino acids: CAWTLGHLSGNTIYF.